This T cell receptor beta chain was documented in a study of blood T cells in healthy people across ages. Every sample had a minimum of 6 million PBMCs isolated. A second PCR of 7 to 11 cycles used a sample-barcoded 5' primer and a J-beta primer mix. Each TCR beta cDNA got a 12-nucleotide random molecular identifier. TCRdb independently ran MiXCR on the 5' RACE reads; one entry per CDR3 protein. In the table there are approximately 1,700,000 distinct CDR3 sequences, approximately 40% of which are singletons. The clonotype was recovered from a human donor in good health. Specimen: blood.

This chain's CDR3 is CSARDPRDIETQYF. The CDR3 DNA sequence: TGCAGTGCTAGAGATCCGAGAGACATAGAGACCCAGTACTTC. The chain recombines TRBV20-1 with TRBJ2-5; D not resolved. This CDR3 has 14 residues. V lost 0 bases to trimming and J lost 4 bases, with 12 bases between them. CDR1 and CDR2 from the germline V gene are DFQATT and SNEGSKA (reference sequence).